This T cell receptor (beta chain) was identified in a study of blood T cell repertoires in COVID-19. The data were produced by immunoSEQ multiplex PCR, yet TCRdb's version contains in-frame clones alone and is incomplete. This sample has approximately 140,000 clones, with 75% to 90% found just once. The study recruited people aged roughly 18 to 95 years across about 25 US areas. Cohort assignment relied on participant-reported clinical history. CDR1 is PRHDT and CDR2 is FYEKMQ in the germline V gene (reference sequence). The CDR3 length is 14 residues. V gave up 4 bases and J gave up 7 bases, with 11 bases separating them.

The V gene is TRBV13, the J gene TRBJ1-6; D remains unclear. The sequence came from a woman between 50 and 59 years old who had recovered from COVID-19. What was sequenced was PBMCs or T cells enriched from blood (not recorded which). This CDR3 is CASSYRENNSPLHF. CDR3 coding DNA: TGTGCCAGCAGCTACCGGGAAAACAATTCACCCCTCCACTTT.